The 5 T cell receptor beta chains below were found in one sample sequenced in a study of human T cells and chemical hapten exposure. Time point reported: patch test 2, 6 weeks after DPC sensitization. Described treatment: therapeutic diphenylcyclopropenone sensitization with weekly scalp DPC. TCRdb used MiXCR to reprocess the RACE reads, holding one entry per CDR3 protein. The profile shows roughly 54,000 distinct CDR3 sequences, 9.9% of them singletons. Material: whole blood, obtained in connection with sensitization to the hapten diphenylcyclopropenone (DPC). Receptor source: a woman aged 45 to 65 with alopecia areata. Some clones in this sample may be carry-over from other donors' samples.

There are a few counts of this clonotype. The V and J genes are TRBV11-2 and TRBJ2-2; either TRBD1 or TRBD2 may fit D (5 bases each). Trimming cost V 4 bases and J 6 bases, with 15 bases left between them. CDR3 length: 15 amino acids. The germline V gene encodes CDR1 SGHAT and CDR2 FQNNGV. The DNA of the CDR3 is TGTGCCAGCAGCTCAAGGGGACCCACCGCCGGGGAGCTGTTTTTT. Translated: CASSSRGPTAGELFF.

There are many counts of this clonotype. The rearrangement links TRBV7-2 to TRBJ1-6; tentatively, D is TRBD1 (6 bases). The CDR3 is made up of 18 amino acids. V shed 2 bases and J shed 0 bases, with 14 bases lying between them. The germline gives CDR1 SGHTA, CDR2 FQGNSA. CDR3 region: CASSLNRGGASYNSPLHF. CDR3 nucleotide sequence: TGTGCCAGCAGCTTAAATCGCGGGGGCGCCTCCTATAATTCACCCCTCCACTTT.

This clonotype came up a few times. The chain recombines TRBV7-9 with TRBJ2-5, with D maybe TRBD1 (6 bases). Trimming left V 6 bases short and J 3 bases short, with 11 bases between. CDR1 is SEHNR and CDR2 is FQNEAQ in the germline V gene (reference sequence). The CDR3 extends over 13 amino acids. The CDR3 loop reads CASRTGREETQYF. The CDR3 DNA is TGTGCCAGCAGGACAGGAAGAGAAGAGACCCAGTACTTC.

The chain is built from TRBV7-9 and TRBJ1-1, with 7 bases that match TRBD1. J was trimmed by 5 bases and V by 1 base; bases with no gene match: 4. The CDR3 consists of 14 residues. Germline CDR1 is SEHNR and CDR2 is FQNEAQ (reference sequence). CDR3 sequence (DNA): TGTGCCAGCAGCTTAGACAGGGGAGATACTGAAGCTTTCTTT. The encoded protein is CASSLDRGDTEAFF.

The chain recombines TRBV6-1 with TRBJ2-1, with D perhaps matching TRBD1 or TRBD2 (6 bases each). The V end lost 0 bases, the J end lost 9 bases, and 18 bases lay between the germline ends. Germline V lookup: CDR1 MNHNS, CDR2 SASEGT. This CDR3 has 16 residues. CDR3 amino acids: CASSEAGRGGGGEQFF. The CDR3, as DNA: TGTGCCAGCAGTGAAGCGGGCCGAGGAGGGGGAGGTGAGCAGTTCTTC.